This TCR beta chain was captured in a study of PD-1 blockade in classical Hodgkin lymphoma. Time point indicated: newly diagnosed, previously untreated cHL patient sample. Trimming pared 4 bases from V and 1 base from J, leaving 11 bases between. CDR3 length equals 14 residues. The germline gives CDR1 SGHRS, CDR2 YFSETQ. This clone has only a few counts. Data came from immunoSEQ multiplex PCR; TCRdb stores just in-frame clones and leaves some out. The sample includes roughly 34,000 clones, roughly 92% of them seen just once. The chain has TRBV5-1 and TRBJ1-1; the D gene is possibly TRBD1 (6 bases). Sequenced sample: peripheral blood mononuclear cells (PBMCs). This clonotype originated in a human donor with classical Hodgkin lymphoma. The CDR3 loop is CASSPDRPNTEAFF. The CDR3 DNA sequence: TGCGCCAGCAGCCCAGACAGGCCGAACACTGAAGCTTTCTTT. The full variable domain, with the rest looked up from reference TRBV5-1 and TRBJ1-1, is KAGVTQTPRYLIKTRGQQVTLSCSPISGHRSVSWYQQTPGQGLQFLFEYFSETQRNKGNFPGRFSGRQFSNSRSEMNVSTLELGDSALYLCASSPDRPNTEAFFGQGTRLTVV.